This T cell receptor (beta chain) was sequenced during a study of CD8+ T cells in alopecia areata. Overall study results and limits: Normal skin contains resident alphabeta T cells, and these are also sequenced in scalp samples. Compared with mice, patients displayed less clear TCR sharing, possibly for HLA-related reasons.

Trimming pared 2 bases from V and 6 bases from J, leaving 7 bases between. CDR1 SQVTM and CDR2 ANQGSEA come from the germline V gene. This CDR3 is 12 amino acids long. Treatment: oral pan-JAK inhibitor, 5-10 mg twice daily. In the case of this clone: Its antigen is undetermined.

Sequencing templates came from extracted RNA that was reverse transcribed into cDNA. Generated by immunoSEQ multiplex PCR, the TCRdb table keeps only in-frame clones and is missing some. The repertoire holds 150,000 to 200,000 clones, with about 65% as singletons. The receptor was derived from a human donor with alopecia areata. J is TRBJ2-2 and V is TRBV29-1; no clear D. Sample: CD4+ T cells sorted from blood, taken around week 50, from a patient treated with tofacitinib. CDR3 DNA: TGCAGCGTTGAACCCCGGGCCGGGGAGCTGTTTTTT. Translated, it gives CSVEPRAGELFF.